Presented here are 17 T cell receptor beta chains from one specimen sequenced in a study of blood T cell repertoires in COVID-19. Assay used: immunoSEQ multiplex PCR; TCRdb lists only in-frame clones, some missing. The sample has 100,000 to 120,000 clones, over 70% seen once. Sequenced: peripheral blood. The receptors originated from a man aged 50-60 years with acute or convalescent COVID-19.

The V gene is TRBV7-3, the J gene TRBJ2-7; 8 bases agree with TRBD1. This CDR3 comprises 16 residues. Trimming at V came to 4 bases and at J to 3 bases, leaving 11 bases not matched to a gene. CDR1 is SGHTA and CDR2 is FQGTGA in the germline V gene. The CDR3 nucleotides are TGTGCCAGCAGCTCCGGAGGTGGGACAGGTAGCTACGAGCAGTACTTC. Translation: CASSSGGGTGSYEQYF.

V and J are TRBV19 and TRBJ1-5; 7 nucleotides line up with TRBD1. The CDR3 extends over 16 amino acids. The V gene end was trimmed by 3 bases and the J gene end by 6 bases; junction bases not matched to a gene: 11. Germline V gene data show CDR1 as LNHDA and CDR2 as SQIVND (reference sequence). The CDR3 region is CASSMGQTGPPQPQHF. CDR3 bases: TGTGCCAGTAGTATGGGCCAGACAGGGCCCCCTCAGCCCCAGCATTTT.

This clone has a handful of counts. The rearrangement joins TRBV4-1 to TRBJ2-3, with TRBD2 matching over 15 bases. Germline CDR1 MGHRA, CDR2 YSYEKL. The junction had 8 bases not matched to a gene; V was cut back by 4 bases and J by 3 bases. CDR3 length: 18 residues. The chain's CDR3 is CASSRGLAGGTRTDTQYF. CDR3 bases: TGCGCCAGCAGCCGTGGACTAGCGGGGGGGACGAGGACAGATACGCAGTATTTT.

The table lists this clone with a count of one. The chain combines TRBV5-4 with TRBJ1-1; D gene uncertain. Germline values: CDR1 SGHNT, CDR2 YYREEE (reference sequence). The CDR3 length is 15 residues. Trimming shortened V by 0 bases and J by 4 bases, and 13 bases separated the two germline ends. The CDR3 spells CASSLGEVEGTEAFF. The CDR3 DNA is TGTGCCAGCAGCTTGGGGGAGGTCGAGGGCACTGAAGCTTTCTTT.

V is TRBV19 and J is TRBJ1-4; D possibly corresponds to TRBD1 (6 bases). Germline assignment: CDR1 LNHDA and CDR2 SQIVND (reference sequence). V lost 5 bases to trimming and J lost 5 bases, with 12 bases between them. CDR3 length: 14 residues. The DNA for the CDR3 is TGTGCCAGTAGTCCGGGACATATAAATGAAAAACTGTTTTTT. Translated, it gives CASSPGHINEKLFF.

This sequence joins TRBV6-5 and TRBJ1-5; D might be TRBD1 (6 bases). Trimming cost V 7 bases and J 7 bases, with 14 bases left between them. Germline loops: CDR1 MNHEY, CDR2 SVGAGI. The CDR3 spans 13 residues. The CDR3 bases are TGTGCCAGCAAACAGGGTAATAGGCAGCCCCAGCATTTT. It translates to CASKQGNRQPQHF.

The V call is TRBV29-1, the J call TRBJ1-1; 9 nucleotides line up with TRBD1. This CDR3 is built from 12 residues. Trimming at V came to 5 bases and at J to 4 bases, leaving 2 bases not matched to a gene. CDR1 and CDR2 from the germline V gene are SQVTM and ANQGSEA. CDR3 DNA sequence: TGCAGCGTTAACAGGGGGCCCACTGAAGCTTTCTTT. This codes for CSVNRGPTEAFF. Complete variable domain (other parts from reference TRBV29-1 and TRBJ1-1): SAVISQKPSRDICQRGTSLTIQCQVDSQVTMMFWYRQQPGQSLTLIATANQGSEATYESGFVIDKFPISRPNLTFSTLTVSNMSPEDSSIYLCSVNRGPTEAFFGQGTRLTVV.

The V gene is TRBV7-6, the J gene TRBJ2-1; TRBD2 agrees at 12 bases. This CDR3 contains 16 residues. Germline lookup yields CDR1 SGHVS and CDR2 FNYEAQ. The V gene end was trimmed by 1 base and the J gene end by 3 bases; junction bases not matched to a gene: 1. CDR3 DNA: TGTGCCAGCAGCTTAGGGACTAGCGGGAACTACAATGAGCAGTTCTTC. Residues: CASSLGTSGNYNEQFF.

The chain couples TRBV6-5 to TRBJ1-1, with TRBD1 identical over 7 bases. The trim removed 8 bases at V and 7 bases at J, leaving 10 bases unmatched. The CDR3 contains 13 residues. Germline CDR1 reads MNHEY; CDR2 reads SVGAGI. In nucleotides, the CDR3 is TGTGCCAGCTGTTCAACGAGGGGGCTTGAAGCTTTCTTT. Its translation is CASCSTRGLEAFF.

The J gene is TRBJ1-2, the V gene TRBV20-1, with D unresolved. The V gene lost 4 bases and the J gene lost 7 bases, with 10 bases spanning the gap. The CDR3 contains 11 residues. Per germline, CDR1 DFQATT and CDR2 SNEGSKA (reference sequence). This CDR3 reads CSATDWPGYTF. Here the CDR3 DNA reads TGCAGTGCTACCGACTGGCCTGGCTACACCTTC.

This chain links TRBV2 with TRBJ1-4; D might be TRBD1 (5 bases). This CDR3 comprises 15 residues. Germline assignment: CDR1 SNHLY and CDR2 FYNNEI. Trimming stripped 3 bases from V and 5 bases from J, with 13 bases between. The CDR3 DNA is TGTGCCAGCAGTGACGGACGGGGGAGGAATGAAAAACTGTTTTTT. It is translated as CASSDGRGRNEKLFF.

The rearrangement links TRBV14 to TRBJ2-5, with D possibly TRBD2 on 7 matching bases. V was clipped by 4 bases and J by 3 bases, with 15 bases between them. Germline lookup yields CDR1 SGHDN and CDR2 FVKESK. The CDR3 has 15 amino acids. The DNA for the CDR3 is TGTGCCAGCAGCCCCCAGGGGCGGGGGAAAGAGACCCAGTACTTC. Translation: CASSPQGRGKETQYF.

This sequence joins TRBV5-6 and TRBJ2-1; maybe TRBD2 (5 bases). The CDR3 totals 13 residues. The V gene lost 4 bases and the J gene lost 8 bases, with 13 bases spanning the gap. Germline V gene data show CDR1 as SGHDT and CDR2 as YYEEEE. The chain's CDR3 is CASSRVGSDEQFF. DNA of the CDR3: TGTGCCAGCAGCCGGGTGGGTAGCGATGAGCAGTTCTTC.

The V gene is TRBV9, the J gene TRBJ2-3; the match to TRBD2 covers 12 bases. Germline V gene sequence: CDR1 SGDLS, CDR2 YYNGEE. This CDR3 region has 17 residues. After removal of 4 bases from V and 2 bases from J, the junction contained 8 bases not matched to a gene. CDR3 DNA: TGTGCCAGCAGCATAGGACTAGCGGGGACCCACACAGATACGCAGTATTTT. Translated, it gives CASSIGLAGTHTDTQYF.

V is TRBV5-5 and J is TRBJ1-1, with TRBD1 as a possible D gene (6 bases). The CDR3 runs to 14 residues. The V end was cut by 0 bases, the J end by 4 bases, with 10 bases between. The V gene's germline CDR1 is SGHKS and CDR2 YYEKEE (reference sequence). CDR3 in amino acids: CASSLEGVSTEAFF. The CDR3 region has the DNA TGTGCCAGCAGCTTGGAGGGGGTATCCACTGAAGCTTTCTTT.

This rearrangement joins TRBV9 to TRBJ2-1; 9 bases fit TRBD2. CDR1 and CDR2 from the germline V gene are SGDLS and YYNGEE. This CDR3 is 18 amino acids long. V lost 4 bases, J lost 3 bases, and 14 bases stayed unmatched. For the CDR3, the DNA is TGTGCCAGCAGCTCCCCGAAGGCTAGCGGGGACCTCTACAATGAGCAGTTCTTC. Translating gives CASSSPKASGDLYNEQFF.

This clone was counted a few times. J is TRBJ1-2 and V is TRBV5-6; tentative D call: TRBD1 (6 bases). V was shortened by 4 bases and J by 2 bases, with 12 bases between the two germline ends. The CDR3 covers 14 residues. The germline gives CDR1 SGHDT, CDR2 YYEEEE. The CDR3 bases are TGTGCCAGCAGCGGGTGGACAGTAAACTATGGCTACACCTTC. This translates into CASSGWTVNYGYTF. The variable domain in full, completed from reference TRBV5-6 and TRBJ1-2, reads DAGVTQSPTHLIKTRGQQVTLRCSPKSGHDTVSWYQQALGQGPQFIFQYYEEEERQRGNFPDRFSGHQFPNYSSELNVNALLLGDSALYLCASSGWTVNYGYTFGSGTRLTVV.